The entry below describes one T cell receptor (beta chain). Its antigen is currently unknown. This sample was taken from a study of cytomegalovirus exposure and HLA in healthy donors. Study results and caveats: Later work found most CMV-associated TCR beta chains apparently HLA-restricted. Researchers catalogued about 150 TCR beta chains as cytomegalovirus-associated. Donors were assumed by presence/absence analyses to have roughly uniform sequencing depth. Trimming of TCR beta V- and J-genes showed a link, identified in a later analysis, to a missense DCLRE1C variant.

The PCR had 60 Vbeta and 13 Jbeta primers. Using immunoSEQ multiplex PCR, the repertoire was profiled, and TCRdb retains in-frame clones only, with some absent. The table includes roughly 100,000 clones, under 85% detected once. The V end was cut by 8 bases, the J end by 8 bases, with 15 bases between. The CDR3 contains 13 residues. The germline CDR1 and CDR2 sequences are MNHEY and SMNVEV (reference sequence). The chain combines TRBV27 with TRBJ1-4, with D possibly TRBD1 on 6 matching bases. The origin of this receptor is a female donor in good health and CMV-seropositive. The sample taken for sequencing was PBMCs. The DNA of the CDR3 is TGTGCCAGCGGAAAGGGGGACCAAGAAAAACTGTTTTTT. As protein: CASGKGDQEKLFF.